The clone carrying this TCR beta chain was seen a few times. The antigen is unknown. The CDR3 extends over 14 amino acids. V shed 0 bases and J shed 0 bases, with 5 bases lying between them. Looked up from germline, CDR1 is SGHNT and CDR2 is YYREEE (reference sequence). This record belongs to a study of human T cells and chemical hapten exposure. Study-level information: TCR yield per sample varied, mainly due to pooled library volumes.

Original data processing: Counts of TCRs in each sample centred on a median of approximately 100,000 and extended from roughly 25,000 to 750,000. TCRdb re-called the RACE reads through MiXCR, storing one row per CDR3 protein. TCRdb, not the original authors, processed these V and J calls. The table records about 77,000 distinct CDR3 sequences, about 8.6% of them present only once. Time point defined: healthy volunteer bleed at 6 weeks. Someone pulled total RNA out of unfractionated whole blood. Study outcomes and limitations: TCRs above 1 in 1000 frequency did not change with DPC sensitization.

Sequenced input: whole blood. The rearrangement links TRBV5-4 to TRBJ2-3; D remains unclear. The source of this sequence is a female donor in good health. Some clones in this sample may be carry-over from other donors' samples. Here the CDR3 reads CASSLASSTDTQYF. The CDR3 DNA reads TGTGCCAGCAGCTTGGCGAGCAGCACAGATACGCAGTATTTT.